Each of the 20 T cell receptor beta chains below was sequenced from the same sample in a study of metastatic and nonmetastatic thyroid tumors. TCRdb reanalyzed the PCR reads with MiXCR. Here the sample spans tens of thousands of clones, roughly 12% being singletons. Patients had received no treatment of any kind before thyroid surgery. Sequenced material: blood. Receptor source: a female donor with papillary thyroid cancer or a benign thyroid nodule (not recorded which). Some clones in this sample may be carry-over from other donors' samples.

At least ten counts were recorded for this clone. The chain recombines TRBV19 with TRBJ1-3; D is possibly TRBD1 (6 bases). The CDR3 consists of 15 residues. Trimming left V 5 bases short and J 3 bases short, with 14 bases between. CDR1 and CDR2 (germline): LNHDA, SQIVND (reference sequence). CDR3 sequence (DNA): TGTGCCAGTAGTCCCCACAGGGCTGGTGGAAACACCATATATTTT. Translated, it gives CASSPHRAGGNTIYF.

This clone was detected ten times or more. The chain is built from TRBV28 and TRBJ2-7, with D unresolved. The germline CDR1 and CDR2 sequences are MDHEN and SYDVKM. This CDR3 is built from 12 residues. V was trimmed by 6 bases and J by 6 bases, leaving 12 bases between them. CDR3 region: CASSPPFPEQYF. DNA for the CDR3: TGTGCCAGCAGCCCGCCCTTCCCCGAGCAGTACTTC.

At least ten counts were recorded for this clone. V usage is TRBV20-1 and J usage is TRBJ2-2; 12 bases are shared with TRBD2. The CDR3 is 15 amino acids. The germline V gene encodes CDR1 DFQATT and CDR2 SNEGSKA (reference sequence). V lost 5 bases and J lost 3; bases outside the gene matches: 4. The CDR3 DNA follows: TGCAGTGCTCACCGGACTAGCGGGGACACCGGGGAGCTGTTTTTT. Residues: CSAHRTSGDTGELFF.

The chain uses TRBV5-1 and TRBJ2-5; 14 bases are shared with TRBD2. Per the germline V gene, CDR1 is SGHRS and CDR2 is YFSETQ. The CDR3 is made up of 16 amino acids. The junction had 7 bases not matched to a gene; V was cut back by 4 bases and J by 5 bases. This chain's CDR3 is CASSLGLAGGSETQYF. CDR3 bases: TGCGCCAGCAGCCTAGGACTAGCGGGGGGCTCGGAGACCCAGTACTTC.

This clone was seen many times. V and J are TRBV6-1 and TRBJ1-5, with 8 bases fitting TRBD1. The CDR3 contains 16 residues. J gave up 6 bases and V 2 bases, and 9 bases lay outside the gene matches. Germline V CDR1 and CDR2: MNHNS, SASEGT. CDR3 bases: TGTGCCAGCAGTGAAAGGACAGGGTCCTGGAGTCAGCCCCAGCATTTT. It specifies CASSERTGSWSQPQHF.

J is TRBJ2-1 and V is TRBV20-1; the D is unclear. V was cut by 5 bases and J by 6 bases, with 11 bases left in between. The germline gives CDR1 DFQATT, CDR2 SNEGSKA (reference sequence). There are 12 residues in the CDR3. CDR3 nucleotides: TGCAGTGCTGGCCTAGTAGGCAATGAGCAGTTCTTC. Protein product: CSAGLVGNEQFF.

This clone was counted ten times or more. The chain recombines TRBV7-8 with TRBJ1-1, with D hard to call. V gave up 1 base and J gave up 0 bases, with 9 bases separating them. Looked up from germline, CDR1 is SGHVS and CDR2 is FQNEAQ. The CDR3 extends over 15 amino acids. Here the CDR3 reads CASSLEVLMNTEAFF. Here the CDR3 DNA reads TGTGCCAGCAGCTTAGAAGTCCTTATGAACACTGAAGCTTTCTTT.

This clone appeared many times. The chain combines TRBV18 with TRBJ2-5; D not resolved. The CDR3 loop spans 15 amino acids. Per germline, CDR1 KGHSH and CDR2 LQKENI. V was cut by 5 bases and J by 5 bases, with 18 bases left in between. CDR3 sequence: CASSSPRAGRETQYF. DNA for the CDR3: TGTGCCAGCTCATCCCCCCGGGCAGGAAGGGAGACCCAGTACTTC.

With regard to this clone: A much larger clone lies a single base off, so this may be a read error. The rearrangement links TRBV5-1 to TRBJ2-3, with 9 bases identical to TRBD2. Germline trimming cut 4 bases from V and 5 bases from J; bases unmatched to any gene: 5. This CDR3 is 14 amino acids long. CDR1 is SGHRS and CDR2 is YFSETQ in the germline V gene. CDR3 sequence reads: CASSGLAFEDTQYF. The CDR3 bases are TGCGCCAGCAGCGGACTAGCGTTTGAAGATACGCAGTATTTT.

This clone was recorded at least ten times. The chain links TRBV7-6 to TRBJ2-1; 8 bases line up with TRBD2. The CDR3 sequence is 15 residues long. J gave up 8 bases and V 5 bases, and 11 bases lay outside the gene matches. Looked up from germline, CDR1 is SGHVS and CDR2 is FNYEAQ. This chain's CDR3 is CASSHTTSGQDEQFF. CDR3 bases: TGTGCCAGCAGCCACACCACTAGCGGCCAGGATGAGCAGTTCTTC.

This clone showed up many times. This sequence joins TRBV6-1 and TRBJ2-2; D not resolved. Trimming took 10 bases from V and 6 from J, leaving 12 bases between them. The CDR3 has 12 residues. Germline V gives CDR1 MNHNS, CDR2 SASEGT. The CDR3 sequence: CATEEVSGELFF. In DNA form, the CDR3 reads TGTGCCACCGAAGAGGTTTCCGGGGAGCTGTTTTTT.

The sample holds many counts of this clone. The sample holds other DNA sequences that translate to the same CDR3. As DNA, the CDR3 is TGCGCCAGCAGCTTGAACGGAAGGACTAGCACAGATACGCAGTATTTT. Protein product: CASSLNGRTSTDTQYF. The chain employs TRBV5-1 and TRBJ2-3; D possibly corresponds to TRBD2 (5 bases). The CDR3 runs 16 residues. The ends were cut back, 1 base at V and 0 bases at J, with 12 bases in the middle. Per germline, CDR1 SGHRS and CDR2 YFSETQ.

This clone was counted many times. The chain is built from TRBV7-9 and TRBJ2-7; TRBD2 might be the D (5 bases). CDR3 length: 15 residues. Trimming took 1 base from V and 3 from J, leaving 13 bases between them. Germline CDR1 is SEHNR and CDR2 is FQNEAQ (reference sequence). The CDR3 loop is CASSLGGVGSYEQYF. DNA of the CDR3: TGTGCCAGCAGCTTAGGGGGTGTGGGGAGCTACGAGCAGTACTTC.

This rearrangement joins TRBV20-1 to TRBJ2-7; 8 nucleotides agree with TRBD2. The CDR3 covers 13 residues. Losses at the gene ends were 3 bases for V and 7 bases for J; bases not matched to a gene: 8. Germline assignment: CDR1 DFQATT and CDR2 SNEGSKA (reference sequence). DNA of the CDR3: TGCAGTGCTAGTCCCAGCGGGGGTGGGGAGCAGTACTTC. Translating it yields CSASPSGGGEQYF.

This clone was seen many times. The chain recombines TRBV28 with TRBJ2-1; D unresolved. The CDR3 spans 15 residues. Deletions cut 6 bases from V and 2 bases from J, with 14 bases between. Germline V gene sequence: CDR1 MDHEN, CDR2 SYDVKM. The chain's CDR3 is CASSPIPPTYNEQFF. CDR3 DNA sequence: TGTGCCAGCAGCCCTATACCCCCTACCTACAATGAGCAGTTCTTC.

The rearrangement joins TRBV20-1 to TRBJ2-5; tentatively, D is TRBD1 (6 bases). Germline lookup yields CDR1 DFQATT and CDR2 SNEGSKA (reference sequence). This CDR3 has 14 amino acids. Trimming pared 6 bases from V and 4 bases from J, leaving 18 bases between. The CDR3 spells CSAGDPKGGETQYF. The CDR3 DNA is TGCAGTGCAGGGGACCCTAAAGGGGGAGAGACCCAGTACTTC.

On this clone itself: A much larger clone lies one base from this, so it may be a read error. The same CDR3 can be traced to other DNA sequences in this sample. The genes are TRBV5-1 and TRBJ2-6; TRBD2 is a possible D gene (7 bases). The V and J ends lost 2 bases and 7 bases respectively, with 13 bases between them. The CDR3 loop spans 15 amino acids. Germline V gives CDR1 SGHRS, CDR2 YFSETQ. The chain's CDR3 is CASSLGGAGANVLTF. CDR3 coding DNA: TGCGCCAGCAGCTTAGGGGGGGCAGGAGCCAACGTCCTGACTTTC.

At least ten counts were recorded for this clone. J is TRBJ2-7 and V is TRBV6-2 or TRBV6-3; no clear D. Trimming cost V 5 bases and J 1 base, with 3 bases left between them. Germline V gene data show CDR1 as MNHEY and CDR2 as SVGEGT. The CDR3 runs 11 residues. The CDR3 here is CASSPSYEQYF. The CDR3 nucleotides read TGTGCCAGCAGTCCTTCCTACGAGCAGTACTTC.

This clone was counted at least ten times. The CDR3 spells CASSRRGQGAVSNTEAFF. DNA of the CDR3: TGCGCCAGCAGCCGGCGAGGACAGGGGGCTGTGTCGAACACTGAAGCTTTCTTT. The V gene is TRBV5-1, the J gene TRBJ1-1; 11 bases align to TRBD1. The length of the CDR3 is 18 residues. The junction had 12 bases not matched to a gene; V was cut back by 4 bases and J by 1 base. Germline values: CDR1 SGHRS, CDR2 YFSETQ. Looking up the rest from reference TRBV5-1 and TRBJ1-1 gives the full variable domain: KAGVTQTPRYLIKTRGQQVTLSCSPISGHRSVSWYQQTPGQGLQFLFEYFSETQRNKGNFPGRFSGRQFSNSRSEMNVSTLELGDSALYLCASSRRGQGAVSNTEAFFGQGTRLTVV.

Within the sample, this clone is medium-sized. CDR3 loop: CASSLGGRGPDQPQHF. The DNA for the CDR3 is TGTGCCAGCAGTTTAGGGGGCAGGGGACCCGATCAGCCCCAGCATTTT. This chain connects TRBV28 to TRBJ1-5, with TRBD1 as a possible D gene (6 bases). CDR1 and CDR2 from the germline V gene are MDHEN and SYDVKM. This CDR3 has 16 residues. The ends were cut back, 2 bases at V and 5 bases at J, with 16 bases in the middle.